The source of this T cell receptor (beta chain) is a study of CD8+CD57+ T cells in acquired aplastic anemia. Genomic DNA, the template, was used for profiling of the TCR beta VDJ and CDR3. MiXCR was run by TCRdb on the reads, yielding one entry per CDR3 protein. The table has around 150,000 distinct CDR3 sequences, more than 40% seen once; the top ten hold 25% to 40%. Concerning this clonotype itself: As yet, its antigen is unknown.

The patients chosen for sequencing had shown expansion of CD8+CD57+ cells (detected by flow cytometry). Study-level points and caveats: Shared by patients and controls, 25 to 35 CD8+ CDR3s were abundant in patients.

The sample comprised sorted CD4+, CD8+, or CD8+CD57+ T cells (not recorded which) from PBMCs. The sequence came from a human donor with aplastic anemia.

The CDR3 loop reads CSARAGTSSDTQYF. The CDR3 DNA reads TGCAGTGCTAGGGCCGGGACTAGCTCAGATACGCAGTATTTT. This chain connects TRBV20-1 to TRBJ2-3; 9 bases align to TRBD2. With 3 bases clipped from V and 4 bases from J, the junction kept 5 bases outside the gene matches. This CDR3 is built from 14 residues. Germline assignment: CDR1 DFQATT and CDR2 SNEGSKA (reference sequence).